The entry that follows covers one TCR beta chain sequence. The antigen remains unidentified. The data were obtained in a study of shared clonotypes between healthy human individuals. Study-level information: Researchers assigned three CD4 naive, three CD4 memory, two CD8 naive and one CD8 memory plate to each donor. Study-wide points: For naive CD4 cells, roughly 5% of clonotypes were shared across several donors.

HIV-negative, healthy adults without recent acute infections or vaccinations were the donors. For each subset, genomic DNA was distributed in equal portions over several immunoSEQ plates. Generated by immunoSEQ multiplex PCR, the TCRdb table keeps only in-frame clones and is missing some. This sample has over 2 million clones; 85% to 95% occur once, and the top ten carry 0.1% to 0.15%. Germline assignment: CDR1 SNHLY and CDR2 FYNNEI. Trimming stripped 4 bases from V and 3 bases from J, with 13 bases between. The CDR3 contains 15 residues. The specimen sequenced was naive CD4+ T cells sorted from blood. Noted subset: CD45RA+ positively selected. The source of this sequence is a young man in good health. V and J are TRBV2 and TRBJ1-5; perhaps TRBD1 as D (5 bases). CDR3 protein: CASSADGHDNQPQHF. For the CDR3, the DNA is TGTGCCAGCAGTGCTGATGGACACGACAATCAGCCCCAGCATTTT.